The 5 T cell receptor beta chains presented below share a single source sample, sequenced in a study of blood T cell repertoires in COVID-19. Sequencing was performed with immunoSEQ multiplex PCR; in TCRdb, only in-frame clones are kept and a portion is missing. The sample consists of approximately 230,000 clones, around four fifths of them appearing once. The source material was peripheral blood. The receptors derive from a woman aged 35 to 49 with active or convalescent COVID-19.

This sequence joins TRBV7-3 and TRBJ1-1; no firm D call. V was clipped by 2 bases and J by 3 bases, with 13 bases between them. The CDR3 sequence is 15 residues long. Germline CDR1 and CDR2: SGHTA and FQGTGA. The DNA of the CDR3 is TGTGCCAGCAGCTTACGATTAGCCGAGTACACTGAAGCTTTCTTT. It translates to CASSLRLAEYTEAFF.

The gene calls are TRBV7-9 and TRBJ1-1; D is unresolved. Germline CDR1 reads SEHNR; CDR2 reads FQNEAQ (reference sequence). Trimming took off 1 base at V and 0 bases at J, with 3 bases between the two ends. The CDR3 runs 13 residues. This CDR3 reads CASSLVLNTEAFF. CDR3 nucleotide sequence: TGTGCCAGCAGCTTAGTCTTGAACACTGAAGCTTTCTTT.

The J gene is TRBJ1-5, the V gene TRBV19; D is undetermined. Trimming pared 3 bases from V and 5 bases from J, leaving 17 bases between. Germline lookup yields CDR1 LNHDA and CDR2 SQIVND (reference sequence). CDR3 length equals 16 residues. In DNA form, the CDR3 reads TGTGCCAGTAGTATGGGGAGCCCCGCCAAGGATCAGCCCCAGCATTTT. Its protein product is CASSMGSPAKDQPQHF.

On this clone itself: This sample includes further DNA sequences coding for the same CDR3. The chain joins TRBV11-2 to TRBJ1-1; the D gene is possibly TRBD1 (5 bases). This CDR3 is built from 14 residues. V was shortened by 1 base and J by 1 base, with 7 bases between the two germline ends. Per germline, CDR1 SGHAT and CDR2 FQNNGV. CDR3 nucleotides: TGTGCCAGCAGCTTAGGACAGTGGAACACTGAAGCTTTCTTT. Its translation is CASSLGQWNTEAFF.

This clone has a handful of counts. The V gene is TRBV6-5, the J gene TRBJ1-2; D uncertain. Germline V gene sequence: CDR1 MNHEY, CDR2 SVGAGI. V shed 4 bases and J shed 4 bases, with 4 bases lying between them. This CDR3 is built from 11 residues. This CDR3 reads CASSSTYGYTF. In nucleotides, the CDR3 is TGTGCCAGCAGTTCTACCTATGGCTACACCTTC.